This TCR beta chain was captured in a study of T-cell memory formation after mild COVID-19. Germline V gives CDR1 SNHLY, CDR2 FYNNEI. V lost 9 bases, J lost 0 bases, and 8 bases stayed unmatched. CDR3 length equals 15 residues. TCRdb re-called the 5' RACE reads with MiXCR, one entry per CDR3 protein. The sample contains almost 550,000 distinct CDR3 sequences, approximately 20% of which appear only once. The V and J genes are TRBV2 and TRBJ2-7; 10 nucleotides agree with TRBD1. The receptor comes from an adult woman who had mild COVID-19 (a few samples of this study predate the infection). Cell type and time point are not known. Sequencing was done on a sample of PBMCs or a T cell subset sorted from them (not recorded which). CDR3 nucleotide sequence: TGTGCCAGGGGGTCCGGGACAGGGGCCTCCTACGAGCAGTACTTC. Translating it yields CARGSGTGASYEQYF. Together with reference TRBV2 and TRBJ2-7, the CDR3 gives the full variable domain: EPEVTQTPSHQVTQMGQEVILRCVPISNHLYFYWYRQILGQKVEFLVSFYNNEISEKSEIFDDQFSVERPDGSNFTLKIRSTKLEDSAMYFCARGSGTGASYEQYFGPGTRLTVT.